This TCR beta chain was found in a study of blood T cell repertoires in COVID-19. Looking at the study overall: Researchers got acute and convalescent COVID-19 samples from the United States, Italy and Spain. In each case, the material was cDNA or gDNA derived from T cells, B-cell-depleted T cells, or PBMCs.

As processed by the authors: Amplification of reference gene primers provided the estimated nucleated cell counts. Libraries were prepared by immunoSEQ multiplex PCR; TCRdb keeps only in-frame clonotypes and omits some of them. V and J calls and clone size come straight from that table; D and trimming were deduced from the DNA. The data show fewer than 150,000 clones, about 80% seen once. This CDR3 has 20 residues. In germline, CDR1 is MNHEY, CDR2 SMNVEV (reference sequence). Germline trimming cut 6 bases from V and 8 bases from J; bases unmatched to any gene: 26. This receptor was obtained from a human donor in a cohort sampled during active COVID-19. Sequences were obtained from peripheral blood. The rearrangement joins TRBV27 to TRBJ2-1; TRBD2 matches at 9 bases. CDR3 coding DNA: TGTGCCAGCAGATTTCTGAGGTCTCGCGGGGGGGCCGTTCGTAGGGATGAGCAGTTCTTC. This gives the protein CASRFLRSRGGAVRRDEQFF.